This T cell receptor (beta chain) derives from a study of blood T cell repertoires in COVID-19. Clones were sequenced by immunoSEQ multiplex PCR, and TCRdb holds only the in-frame ones, with some missing. The profile covers 250,000 or so clones, with 91% appearing a single time and about 3% taken by the ten largest. The germline V and J ends were trimmed by 1 base and 4 bases, with 10 bases remaining between them. Looked up from germline, CDR1 is LGHNA and CDR2 is YNFKEQ. The CDR3 length is 14 residues. The material sequenced was PBMCs or T cells enriched from blood (not recorded which). This TCR was sampled from a middle-aged man who had been exposed to COVID-19. J is TRBJ1-2 and V is TRBV4-2; D remains unclear. CDR3 in amino acids: CASSQGAGSYGYTF. For the CDR3, the DNA is TGTGCCAGCAGCCAAGGTGCTGGGAGCTATGGCTACACCTTC.